What follows are 9 T cell receptor beta chains derived from one specimen sequenced in a study of identical twins. TCRdb ran MiXCR on the 5' RACE reads and lists one entry per CDR3 protein. The top ten hold roughly 1.8% of the sample, which has more than 650,000 distinct CDR3 sequences, 5.5% to 7.5% seen once. The specimen sequenced was naive T cells sorted from blood. The receptors originated from a man younger than 30 in good health.

This clonotype showed up just a few times. This chain uses TRBV6-2 or TRBV6-3 with TRBJ2-2; 12 nucleotides align to TRBD1. CDR3 length equals 20 residues. J lost 4 bases, V lost 2 bases, and 14 bases had no gene match. Germline CDR1 reads MNHEY; CDR2 reads SVGEGT. The CDR3 here is CASSYSRGTGGVGGTGELFF. The CDR3 coding sequence is TGTGCCAGCAGTTACAGTCGCGGGACAGGGGGCGTGGGGGGCACCGGGGAGCTGTTTTTT.

V is TRBV7-2 and J is TRBJ2-1; D possibly corresponds to TRBD2 (6 bases). Looked up from germline, CDR1 is SGHTA and CDR2 is FQGNSA. The CDR3 totals 15 residues. Trimming removed 5 bases at V and 5 bases at J, with 16 bases between. This CDR3 is CASSRTGRGNNEQFF. In nucleotides, the CDR3 is TGTGCCAGCAGCCGGACGGGTCGGGGGAACAATGAGCAGTTCTTC.

This clonotype was recorded at least ten times. For the CDR3, the DNA is TGTGCCAGCAGCCAGTCTCGGGACCTCTATGGTCAGCCCCAGCATTTT. This gives the protein CASSQSRDLYGQPQHF. The chain employs TRBV7-8 and TRBJ1-5; D is perhaps TRBD1 (5 bases). The V gene lost 5 bases and the J gene lost 6 bases, with 20 bases spanning the gap. The CDR3 sequence is 16 residues long. Germline-derived CDR1 and CDR2 are SGHVS and FQNEAQ.

This clonotype has a handful of counts. This sequence joins TRBV12-3 or TRBV12-4 and TRBJ2-3; D is uncertain. The CDR3 runs 15 residues. Trimming removed 5 bases at V and 2 bases at J, with 14 bases between. CDR3 loop: CASSARAGVTDTQYF. As DNA, the CDR3 is TGTGCCAGCAGTGCCCGGGCAGGTGTCACAGATACGCAGTATTTT.

The chain has TRBV14 and TRBJ2-3; 7 positions agree with TRBD2. The trim removed 0 bases at V and 4 bases at J, leaving 13 bases unmatched. Germline CDR1 is SGHDN and CDR2 is FVKESK. The CDR3 totals 18 residues. The CDR3 bases are TGTGCCAGCAGCCAAGATCGGTCTGGGATTCGGGGGGCAGATACGCAGTATTTT. As protein: CASSQDRSGIRGADTQYF.

In this sample, this clonotype turned up many times. This chain uses TRBV20-1 with TRBJ2-5, with D perhaps TRBD2 (6 bases). V was clipped by 0 bases and J by 3 bases, with 11 bases between them. The CDR3 contains 14 residues. The germline CDR1 and CDR2 sequences are DFQATT and SNEGSKA (reference sequence). The CDR3 DNA sequence: TGCAGTGCTAGAGATACGGGAGCCGAAGAGACCCAGTACTTC. It translates to CSARDTGAEETQYF.

This clonotype was observed a few times. The chain employs TRBV5-6 and TRBJ2-7, with 11 bases matching TRBD2. Looked up from germline, CDR1 is SGHDT and CDR2 is YYEEEE. The CDR3 covers 14 residues. The junction had 3 bases not matched to a gene; V was cut back by 3 bases and J by 4 bases. CDR3 protein: CASSWGTSGYEQYV. CDR3 sequence (DNA): TGTGCCAGCAGCTGGGGGACTAGCGGTTACGAGCAGTACGTC.

There are a few counts of this clonotype. The chain is built from TRBV15 and TRBJ1-5; 8 bases map to TRBD1. The germline V gene encodes CDR1 LNHNV and CDR2 YYDKDF (reference sequence). The CDR3 spans 16 residues. J gave up 3 bases and V 0 bases, and 4 bases lay outside the gene matches. In nucleotides, the CDR3 is TGTGCCACCAGCAGAGACTTGGACAGGGACAATCAGCCCCAGCATTTT. This encodes CATSRDLDRDNQPQHF.

The rearrangement uses TRBV10-3 and TRBJ2-6; no clear D. Trimming cost V 0 bases and J 2 bases, with 5 bases left between them. CDR1 ENHRY and CDR2 SYGVKD come from the germline V gene. The CDR3 has 15 amino acids. The CDR3 protein is CAISESAAGANVLTF. For the CDR3, the DNA is TGTGCCATCAGTGAGTCGGCAGCTGGGGCCAACGTCCTGACTTTC.